The text below deals with one T cell receptor (beta chain). This specimen belongs to a study of blood T cell repertoires in COVID-19. Study overall: PBMCs, B-cell-depleted T cells, or T cells were the source of the cDNA or gDNA that made up the material.

Assay: immunoSEQ multiplex PCR; the TCRdb copy retains only in-frame clones and omits some. The data show approximately 350,000 clones, about four fifths seen once. Enrollees, about 18 to 95 years old, lived in about two dozen US areas. Clinical history as reported by participants underpinned cohort assignment. In Cohort 3, a recovered donor had either two negative PCRs, clearance, or symptom resolution. Germline trimming cut 5 bases from V and 8 bases from J; bases unmatched to any gene: 27. Germline V gives CDR1 LNHDA, CDR2 SQIVND (reference sequence). The CDR3 extends over 20 amino acids. The chain combines TRBV19 with TRBJ2-1, with TRBD2 matching over 7 bases. Sample: PBMCs or T cells enriched from blood (not recorded which). This TCR derives from a woman in her forties or fifties who had recovered from COVID-19. The CDR3 coding sequence is TGTGCCAGTAGTCTGTCGGTGCTTCCCGGACTAGATTCCCAACTCCATGAGCAGTTCTTC. Translation gives CASSLSVLPGLDSQLHEQFF.